What follows is one TCR beta chain and its context. What it binds is not known. TCRdb itself ran the 5' RACE reads through MiXCR, one entry per CDR3 protein. The profile covers about 27,000 distinct CDR3 sequences, with about 21% appearing a single time and 16% taken by the ten largest. Healthy controls comprised blood bank volunteers in Maryland, USA. A total of 2 million PBMCs stored at -80 degrees C provided the unsorted libraries. This sample is drawn from a study of neurological immune-mediated disorders. Overall study results and limits: No CDR3 amino acid sequences were shared by expanded clones across subjects, suggesting private repertoires in all groups. HTLV-1-associated myelopathy had the most TCR clonal expansion, whereas multiple sclerosis had the least (lower than in healthy controls).

The CDR3 is 15 amino acids. Trimming cost V 1 base and J 2 bases; bases outside gene matches: 3. CDR1 is SGHTA and CDR2 is FQGNSA in the germline V gene. Sequencing was carried out using PBMCs. This receptor was taken from a woman aged 55-69 years in good health. The chain has TRBV7-2 and TRBJ2-3, with 7 bases identical to TRBD2. In DNA form, the CDR3 reads TGTGCCAGCAGCTTAGTCGGGACTAACACAGATACGCAGTATTTT. Amino acids: CASSLVGTNTDTQYF.